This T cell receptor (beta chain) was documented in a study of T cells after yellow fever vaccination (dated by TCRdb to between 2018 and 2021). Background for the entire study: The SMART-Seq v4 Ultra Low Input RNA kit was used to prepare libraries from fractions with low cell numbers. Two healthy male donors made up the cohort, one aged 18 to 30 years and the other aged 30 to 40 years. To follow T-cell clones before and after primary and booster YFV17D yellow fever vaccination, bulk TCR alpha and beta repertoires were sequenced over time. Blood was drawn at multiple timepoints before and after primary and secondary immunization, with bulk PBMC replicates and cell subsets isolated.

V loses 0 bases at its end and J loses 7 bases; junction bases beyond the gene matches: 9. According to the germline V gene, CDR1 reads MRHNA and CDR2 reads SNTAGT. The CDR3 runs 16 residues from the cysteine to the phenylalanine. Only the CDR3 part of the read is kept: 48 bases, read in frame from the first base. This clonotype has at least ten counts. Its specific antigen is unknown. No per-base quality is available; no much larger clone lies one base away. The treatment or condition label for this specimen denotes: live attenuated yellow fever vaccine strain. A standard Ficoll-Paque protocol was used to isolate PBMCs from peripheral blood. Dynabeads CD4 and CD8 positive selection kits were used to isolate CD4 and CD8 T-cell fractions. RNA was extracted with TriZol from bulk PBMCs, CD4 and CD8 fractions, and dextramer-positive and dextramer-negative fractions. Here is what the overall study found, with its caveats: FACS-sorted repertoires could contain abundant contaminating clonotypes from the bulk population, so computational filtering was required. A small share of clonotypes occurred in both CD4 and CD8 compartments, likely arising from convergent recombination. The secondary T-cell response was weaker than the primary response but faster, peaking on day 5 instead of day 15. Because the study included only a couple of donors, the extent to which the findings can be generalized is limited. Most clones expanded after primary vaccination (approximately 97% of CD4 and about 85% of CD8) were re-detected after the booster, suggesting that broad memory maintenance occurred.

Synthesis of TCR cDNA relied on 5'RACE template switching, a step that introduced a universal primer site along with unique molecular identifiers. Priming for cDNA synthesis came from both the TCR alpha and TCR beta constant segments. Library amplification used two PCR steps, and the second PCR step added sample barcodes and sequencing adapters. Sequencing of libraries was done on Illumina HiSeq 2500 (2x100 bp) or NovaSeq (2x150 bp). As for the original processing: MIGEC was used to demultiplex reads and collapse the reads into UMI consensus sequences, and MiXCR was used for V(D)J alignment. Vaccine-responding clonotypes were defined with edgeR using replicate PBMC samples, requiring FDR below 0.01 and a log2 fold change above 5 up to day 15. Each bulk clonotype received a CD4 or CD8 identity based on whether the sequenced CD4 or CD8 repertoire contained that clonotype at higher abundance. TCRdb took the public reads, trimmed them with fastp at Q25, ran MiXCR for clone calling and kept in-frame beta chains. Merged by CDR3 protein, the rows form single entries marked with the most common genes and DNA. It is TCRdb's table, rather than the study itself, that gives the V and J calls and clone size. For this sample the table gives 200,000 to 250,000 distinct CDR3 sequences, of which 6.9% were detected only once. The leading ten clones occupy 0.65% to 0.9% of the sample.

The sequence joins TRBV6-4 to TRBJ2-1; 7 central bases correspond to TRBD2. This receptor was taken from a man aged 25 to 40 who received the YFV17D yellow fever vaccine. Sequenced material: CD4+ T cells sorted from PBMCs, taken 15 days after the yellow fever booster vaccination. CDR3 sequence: CASSDSGTTLRNEQFF. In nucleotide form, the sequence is TGTGCCAGCAGTGACTCAGGGACTACCCTTCGAAATGAGCAGTTCTTC.